The 7 T cell receptor beta chains listed next were all sequenced from one sample in a study of post-analysis software for immune sequencing data. Study results and limitations: Four to six TRBV segments were more frequent in patients than controls; TRBV5-6, TRBV5-1 and TRBV20-1 belonged to this group.

The TCR beta cDNA libraries contained unique molecular identifiers. Via MiXCR, TCRdb re-called the PCR reads, giving one row per CDR3 protein. Seen here are roughly 600,000 distinct CDR3 sequences, 44% observed once, and the top ten hold more than 1.5%. No antigens are known for them. Sequences were obtained from blood. These receptors originate from a girl between 5 and 17 years old with multiple sclerosis.

The rearrangement uses TRBV6-5 and TRBJ2-4, with D possibly being TRBD1 or TRBD2 (5 bases each). The germline V and J ends were trimmed by 5 bases and 7 bases, with 9 bases remaining between them. The CDR3 consists of 12 residues. CDR1 is MNHEY and CDR2 is SVGAGI in the germline V gene. The CDR3 sequence is CASSGTGNIQYF. CDR3 DNA sequence: TGTGCCAGCAGTGGGACGGGGAACATTCAGTACTTC.

The sample holds many counts of this clonotype. The junction does not match germline at one end; this may be a read error. This chain uses TRBV5-1 with TRBJ2-7, with 7 bases that match TRBD2. The CDR3 is 13 residues long. CDR1 SGHRS and CDR2 YFSETQ come from the germline V gene. The DNA of the CDR3 is TGTGCCAGCAGTTTAGCGGGCTCCTACGAGCAGTACTTC. Protein sequence: CASSLAGSYEQYF. Full variable domain (rest looked up from reference TRBV5-1 and TRBJ2-7): KAGVTQTPRYLIKTRGQQVTLSCSPISGHRSVSWYQQTPGQGLQFLFEYFSETQRNKGNFPGRFSGRQFSNSRSEMNVSTLELGDSALYLCASSLAGSYEQYFGPGTRLTVT.

This clonotype turned up a few times. V gene TRBV6-5 combines with J gene TRBJ2-7; D remains unclear. The CDR3 sequence is 15 residues long. Germline V gene lookup returns CDR1 MNHEY and CDR2 SVGAGI. V lost 0 bases to trimming and J lost 2 bases, with 11 bases between them. The CDR3 loop reads CASSYSGSVTYEQYF. The DNA for the CDR3 is TGTGCCAGCAGTTACTCGGGCTCCGTAACCTACGAGCAGTACTTC.

The chain links TRBV15 to TRBJ1-4; D unclear. CDR3 length equals 15 residues. V was trimmed by 3 bases and J by 1 base, leaving 9 bases between them. Germline values: CDR1 LNHNV, CDR2 YYDKDF (reference sequence). The CDR3 protein is CATSSRFGTNEKLFF. CDR3 coding DNA: TGTGCCACCAGCAGCCGGTTCGGAACTAATGAAAAACTGTTTTTT. The full variable domain, in which reference TRBV15 and TRBJ1-4 provide the parts outside the CDR3, is DAMVIQNPRYQVTQFGKPVTLSCSQTLNHNVMYWYQQKSSQAPKLLFHYYDKDFNNEADTPDNFQSRRPNTSFCFLDIRSPGLGDTAMYLCATSSRFGTNEKLFFGSGTQLSVL.

This clonotype showed up just a few times. The chain employs TRBV5-1 and TRBJ2-1; 9 nucleotides align to TRBD1. The CDR3 has 13 amino acids. The V gene end was trimmed by 4 bases and the J gene end by 10 bases; junction bases not matched to a gene: 6. CDR1 and CDR2 from the germline V gene are SGHRS and YFSETQ. CDR3 sequence reads: CASSPRTGDEQFF. CDR3 DNA sequence: TGCGCCAGCAGCCCACGGACAGGGGACGAGCAGTTCTTC.

This clonotype was found a few times. The rearrangement links TRBV7-9 to TRBJ1-5, with unresolved D. Trimming shortened V by 1 base and J by 0 bases, and 10 bases separated the two germline ends. This CDR3 is built from 16 residues. Per germline, CDR1 SEHNR and CDR2 FQNEAQ (reference sequence). CDR3 amino acids: CASSLGSQASNQPQHF. The CDR3 nucleotides read TGTGCCAGCAGCTTAGGCAGTCAAGCTAGCAATCAGCCCCAGCATTTT.

This clonotype was counted a few times. The V and J genes are TRBV4-1 and TRBJ1-3; tentative D call: TRBD1 (5 bases). Germline V gene data show CDR1 as MGHRA and CDR2 as YSYEKL. This CDR3 spans 16 amino acids. Trimming pared 2 bases from V and 4 bases from J, leaving 15 bases between. The CDR3 DNA follows: TGCGCCAGCAGCCAAAAAGGCGGGACCTCCGGAAACACCATATATTTT. Protein product: CASSQKGGTSGNTIYF.